Following are 23 T cell receptor beta chains from one sample sequenced in a study of Ad26.COV2.S vaccination and SARS-CoV-2 variants. Treatment defined: around 19 received Ad26.COV2.S at low or high dose, single or two shots; about 5 received placebo; per-sample allocation not given. All samples were drawn on day 63, counting from the first vaccine or placebo injection. Sequenced by immunoSEQ multiplex PCR; TCRdb stores in-frame clones only, minus some. The sample yields some 390,000 clones, around nine tenths seen once. The material was peripheral blood, obtained in a trial of Ad26.COV2.S vaccine versus placebo. All receptors come from a person between 18 and 59 years old who received the Ad26.COV2.S COVID-19 vaccine or a placebo.

The V call is TRBV6-2 or TRBV6-3, the J call TRBJ1-5; D may be TRBD1 (6 bases). The CDR3 contains 18 residues. Trimming cost V 2 bases and J 4 bases, with 21 bases left between them. CDR1 and CDR2 from the germline V gene are MNHEY and SVGEGT. The CDR3 spells CASSYVPSGGPLNQPQHF. CDR3 nucleotide sequence: TGTGCCAGCAGTTACGTACCCTCCGGGGGGCCTTTAAATCAGCCCCAGCATTTT.

V usage is TRBV6-5 and J usage is TRBJ2-7, with unresolved D. CDR1 and CDR2 from the germline V gene are MNHEY and SVGAGI. V lost 10 bases to trimming and J lost 3 bases, with 13 bases between them. This CDR3 is 12 amino acids long. The CDR3 coding sequence is TGTGCCACAAACTCCCACTACTACGAGCAGTACTTC. Protein sequence: CATNSHYYEQYF.

The chain recombines TRBV7-4 with TRBJ1-5; weak D call: TRBD1 (5 bases). Per the germline V gene, CDR1 is SGHVT and CDR2 is SQSDAQ. The V and J ends lost 8 bases and 0 bases respectively, with 14 bases between them. This CDR3 region has 15 residues. The CDR3 DNA reads TGTGCCAGCTGGAGGACGGGACCTAGCAATCAGCCCCAGCATTTT. It is translated as CASWRTGPSNQPQHF.

V usage is TRBV5-1 and J usage is TRBJ2-2, with D tentatively TRBD2 (7 bases). The CDR3 covers 17 residues. V lost 0 bases and J lost 2, with 14 bases in between. Germline loops: CDR1 SGHRS, CDR2 YFSETQ. CDR3 nucleotides: TGCGCCAGCAGCTTGGCGGCTGGGGGGGGCAACACCGGGGAGCTGTTTTTT. Residues: CASSLAAGGGNTGELFF.

The CDR3 DNA sequence: TGTGCCACCAGCAGAGATAAAGGACCCCAAGAGACCCAGTACTTC. Encoded protein: CATSRDKGPQETQYF. V usage is TRBV15 and J usage is TRBJ2-5, with D unclear. The germline V gene has CDR1 LNHNV and CDR2 YYDKDF (reference sequence). Trimming left V 0 bases short and J 1 base short, with 9 bases between. This CDR3 spans 15 amino acids.

This clone appeared a single time. V gene TRBV7-8 combines with J gene TRBJ2-5, with D perhaps matching TRBD1 (5 bases). CDR3 length: 15 amino acids. Looked up from germline, CDR1 is SGHVS and CDR2 is FQNEAQ. Trimming left V 4 bases short and J 1 base short, with 13 bases between. The CDR3: CASSSEWGIQETQYF. CDR3 in DNA: TGTGCCAGCAGCTCAGAGTGGGGCATCCAAGAGACCCAGTACTTC.

The V call is TRBV4-3, the J call TRBJ2-1; D remains unclear. Trimming stripped 0 bases from V and 8 bases from J, with 14 bases between. This CDR3 is built from 15 residues. Germline V gives CDR1 LGHNA, CDR2 YSLEER. CDR3 sequence: CASSQEGILSDEQFF. The CDR3, as DNA: TGCGCCAGCAGCCAAGAGGGGATTCTTTCGGATGAGCAGTTCTTC.

The rearrangement uses TRBV7-6 and TRBJ1-1; D not certain. The CDR3 is 13 residues long. CDR1 is SGHVS and CDR2 is FNYEAQ in the germline V gene. Trimming removed 5 bases at V and 1 base at J, with 8 bases between. The CDR3: CASSATQNTEAFF. CDR3 coding DNA: TGTGCCAGCAGCGCAACCCAGAACACTGAAGCTTTCTTT.

V gene TRBV5-1 combines with J gene TRBJ1-1; a weak D match, TRBD1 (6 bases). V was trimmed by 4 bases and J by 11 bases, leaving 21 bases between them. Germline loops: CDR1 SGHRS, CDR2 YFSETQ. This CDR3 has 14 residues. CDR3 residues: CASSIQEGGFGAFF. The CDR3 coding sequence is TGCGCCAGCAGCATCCAAGAGGGGGGGTTTGGTGCTTTCTTT.

V is TRBV5-5 and J is TRBJ1-5; weak D call: TRBD1 (5 bases). This CDR3 has 14 amino acids. Trimming stripped 4 bases from V and 3 bases from J, with 11 bases between. Germline V lookup: CDR1 SGHKS, CDR2 YYEKEE (reference sequence). The CDR3 loop reads CASSGGQANQPQHF. The DNA for the CDR3 is TGTGCCAGCAGCGGAGGACAAGCCAATCAGCCCCAGCATTTT.

The V call is TRBV12-3 or TRBV12-4, the J call TRBJ1-1; no clear D. Trimming took 6 bases from V and 2 from J, leaving 10 bases between them. The CDR3 is made up of 13 amino acids. Here the CDR3 reads CASSRDGNTEAFF. CDR3 DNA sequence: TGTGCCAGCAGCCGCGACGGTAACACTGAAGCTTTCTTT.

The chain joins TRBV10-3 to TRBJ1-1; D may be TRBD1 (6 bases). The CDR3 consists of 16 residues. Trimming took 2 bases from V and 3 from J, leaving 16 bases between them. CDR1 ENHRY and CDR2 SYGVKD come from the germline V gene. The DNA for the CDR3 is TGTGCCATCAGTGAGAACACGGGGGCGCCGGACACTGAAGCTTTCTTT. Its translation: CAISENTGAPDTEAFF.

The chain joins TRBV4-1 to TRBJ2-1; 9 bases fit TRBD2. Germline CDR1 reads MGHRA; CDR2 reads YSYEKL. J lost 5 bases, V lost 4 bases, and 9 bases had no gene match. The CDR3 is 16 residues long. The CDR3 region is CASSPDWLAGNNEQFF. The CDR3 region has the DNA TGCGCCAGCAGCCCCGACTGGCTAGCGGGGAACAATGAGCAGTTCTTC.

In the case of this clone: One end of the junction does not line up with germline, which may come from a read error. The chain is built from TRBV19 and TRBJ1-5; D possibly corresponds to TRBD1 (6 bases). The CDR3 covers 12 residues. Germline loops: CDR1 LNHDA, CDR2 SQIVND (reference sequence). The chain's CDR3 is CASRDGAGEKIF. CDR3 sequence (DNA): TGTGCCAGCCGCGACGGGGCAGGGGAAAAAATTTTT.

In its sample, this clone was seen a few times. The chain employs TRBV2 and TRBJ2-2; no reliable D call. V lost 10 bases and J lost 0, with 12 bases in between. The CDR3 length is 14 residues. Germline V gene data show CDR1 as SNHLY and CDR2 as FYNNEI. The CDR3 loop is CATRLGSNTGELFF. For the CDR3, the DNA is TGTGCCACCCGTTTGGGTTCGAACACCGGGGAGCTGTTTTTT.

This rearrangement joins TRBV9 to TRBJ2-7, with D tentatively TRBD1 or TRBD2 (5 bases each). With 0 bases removed from V and 6 bases from J, the gap between germline ends came to 16 bases. The CDR3 is 15 amino acids. CDR1 is SGDLS, CDR2 YYNGEE, per germline. In DNA form, the CDR3 reads TGTGCCAGCAGCGTAGCCCCGAGGGGAGCCGGCGAGCAGTACTTC. Encoded protein: CASSVAPRGAGEQYF.

The rearrangement links TRBV11-2 to TRBJ1-4; D perhaps matches TRBD1 (5 bases). This CDR3 contains 15 residues. Per the germline V gene, CDR1 is SGHAT and CDR2 is FQNNGV. V dropped 0 bases and J dropped 11 bases, with 16 bases sitting between them. Written as DNA, the CDR3 is TGTGCCAGCAGCTTAGATCTGGTGCAGGGTAGGAAACTGTTTTTT. The encoded protein is CASSLDLVQGRKLFF.

The rearrangement uses TRBV25-1 and TRBJ1-6, with 7 positions matching TRBD1. Trimming removed 4 bases from V and 8 bases from J; junction bases left unmatched: 5. The CDR3 runs 14 residues. Germline CDR1 is MGHDK and CDR2 is SYGVNS. The CDR3 protein is CASSGTGAYSPLHF. The DNA for the CDR3 is TGTGCCAGCAGTGGTACAGGGGCCTATTCACCCCTCCACTTT.

V and J are TRBV11-2 and TRBJ2-3; no definite D call. The CDR3 extends over 12 amino acids. CDR1 and CDR2 (germline): SGHAT, FQNNGV. The V gene lost 3 bases and the J gene lost 3 bases, with 4 bases spanning the gap. Here the CDR3 reads CASSFGTDTQYF. In nucleotides, the CDR3 is TGTGCCAGCAGCTTTGGTACAGATACGCAGTATTTT.

The chain joins TRBV5-4 to TRBJ1-2, with TRBD1 matching over 7 bases. The CDR3 consists of 16 residues. Germline-derived CDR1 and CDR2 are SGHNT and YYREEE (reference sequence). V lost 1 base and J lost 4; bases outside the gene matches: 10. The CDR3 is CASSLHRDSEGYGYTF. Here the CDR3 DNA reads TGTGCCAGCAGCTTGCACCGGGACAGTGAGGGCTATGGCTACACCTTC.

This clone was picked up one time. The genes are TRBV19 and TRBJ1-2; 8 positions agree with TRBD1. The germline V gene encodes CDR1 LNHDA and CDR2 SQIVND (reference sequence). The V and J ends lost 5 bases and 8 bases, in that order; junction bases with no gene match: 7. This CDR3 region has 13 residues. The CDR3 bases are TGTGCCAGTAGTCCCATGACAGGGGTCGGCTACACCTTC. Translation: CASSPMTGVGYTF.

The chain uses TRBV2 and TRBJ2-3; the D call may be TRBD1 or TRBD2 (5 bases each). The germline CDR1 and CDR2 sequences are SNHLY and FYNNEI. With 6 bases removed from V and 6 bases from J, the gap between germline ends came to 16 bases. The CDR3 sequence is 14 residues long. Here the CDR3 DNA reads TGTGCCAGCAGAGTCGGGACGAATTTGGATACGCAGTATTTT. Translation: CASRVGTNLDTQYF. The variable domain in full, with the rest retrieved from reference TRBV2 and TRBJ2-3, is EPEVTQTPSHQVTQMGQEVILRCVPISNHLYFYWYRQILGQKVEFLVSFYNNEISEKSEIFDDQFSVERPDGSNFTLKIRSTKLEDSAMYFCASRVGTNLDTQYFGPGTRLTVL.

The chain is built from TRBV4-1 and TRBJ1-1; the D is unclear. With 0 bases removed from V and 4 bases from J, the gap between germline ends came to 6 bases. The germline gives CDR1 MGHRA, CDR2 YSYEKL. The CDR3 sequence is 13 residues long. The CDR3, as DNA: TGCGCCAGCAGCCAAGATTTGGGCACTGAAGCTTTCTTT. Its translation is CASSQDLGTEAFF.